This is a list of T cell receptor beta chains from one sample in a study of patients and donors after allogeneic stem cell transplantation. TCRdb used MiXCR to reprocess the RT-PCR reads, holding one entry per CDR3 protein. The table records over 150,000 distinct CDR3 sequences, 30% of them present only once. The sequencing sample was made of blood, either unsorted or a sorted T cell fraction (not recorded which). The receptors were gathered from a human donor who was either an allogeneic HSCT recipient or a stem cell or donor lymphocyte infusion donor (not recorded which). It is not recorded whose cells these are; they may come from a transplant donor. Each CDR3 is given with its conserved first and last residue. Fields, in order: J gene, D gene, clone size, V gene, CDR3 protein, CDR3 DNA. D genes are given only for firm matches. Expanded clones are given a class, and other clones once, few, many or no size at all.

J gene: TRBJ1-5
D gene: TRBD1
clone size: few
V gene: TRBV6-5
CDR3 protein: CATGQGFNQPQHF
CDR3 DNA: TGTGCCACCGGACAGGGATTCAATCAGCCCCAGCATTTT

J gene: TRBJ2-1
D gene: TRBD2
clone size: NA
V gene: TRBV29-1
CDR3 protein: CSVEDLRWEGLDEQFF
CDR3 DNA: TGCAGCGTTGAAGATCTAAGGTGGGAGGGCCTTGATGAGCAGTTCTTC

J gene: TRBJ1-5
D gene: TRBD1
clone size: many
V gene: TRBV29-1
CDR3 protein: CSVVGTDLNQPQHF
CDR3 DNA: TGCAGCGTTGTCGGGACAGACCTAAATCAGCCCCAGCATTTT

J gene: TRBJ1-2
D gene: TRBD1
clone size: NA
V gene: TRBV6-5
CDR3 protein: CASSYRTGDYGYTF
CDR3 DNA: TGTGCCAGCAGTTACAGGACAGGAGACTATGGCTACACCTTC

J gene: TRBJ2-5
D gene: TRBD1
clone size: few
V gene: TRBV5-1
CDR3 protein: CATSTGARGGETQYF
CDR3 DNA: TGCGCCACCTCGACAGGGGCCCGAGGGGGAGAGACCCAGTACTTC

J gene: TRBJ2-7
D gene: TRBD1
clone size: few
V gene: TRBV12-3/TRBV12-4
CDR3 protein: CASSPGDRAGEQYF
CDR3 DNA: TGTGCCAGCAGTCCCGGGGACAGGGCAGGCGAGCAGTACTTC

J gene: TRBJ1-6
D gene: NA
clone size: many
V gene: TRBV6-5
CDR3 protein: CASSYSGREPLHF
CDR3 DNA: TGTGCCAGCAGTTACTCCGGCAGAGAACCCCTCCACTTT

J gene: TRBJ1-1
D gene: NA
clone size: NA
V gene: TRBV7-9
CDR3 protein: CASSLAFGVGNTEAFF
CDR3 DNA: TGTGCCAGCAGCCTGGCTTTCGGGGTAGGGAACACTGAAGCTTTCTTT

J gene: TRBJ1-1
D gene: NA
clone size: many
V gene: TRBV6-5
CDR3 protein: CASSYREGQGEAFF
CDR3 DNA: TGTGCCAGCAGTTACAGAGAGGGGCAGGGTGAAGCTTTCTTT

J gene: TRBJ2-7
D gene: NA
clone size: few
V gene: TRBV2
CDR3 protein: CASRKGRTGYEQYF
CDR3 DNA: TGTGCCAGCAGGAAGGGGCGAACGGGCTACGAGCAGTACTTC

J gene: TRBJ2-5
D gene: NA
clone size: NA
V gene: TRBV6-5
CDR3 protein: CASSPLPYRYQETQYF
CDR3 DNA: TGTGCCAGCAGTCCTCTGCCCTACAGGTACCAAGAGACCCAGTACTTC